The clone carrying this T cell receptor (beta chain) came up many times. Its cognate antigen is unknown. Libraries for TCR beta were made by quantitative 5'-RACE with molecular barcodes. MiXCR was run by TCRdb on the 5' RACE reads, yielding one entry per CDR3 protein. The sample includes more than 400,000 distinct CDR3 sequences, less than 6% seen only once; the top ten take under 4.5%. The record originates from a study of CD8 T cells in ankylosing spondylitis. Germline assignment: CDR1 DFQATT and CDR2 SNEGSKA (reference sequence). V trimming: 6 bases; J trimming: 2 bases; junction bases outside the gene matches: 9. This CDR3 is built from 14 residues. Study observations and caveats: Significant enrichment of disease-linked clones was reported in matched ankylosing spondylitis synovial fluid. The authors found the disease-linked clones to be CD8+ and relatively rare in peripheral blood. Earlier studies detected some motif variants in reactive arthritis synovial fluid and blood. Seemingly characteristic of ankylosing spondylitis blood was a TCR beta motif consisting of 7 or 8 highly homologous variants.

The clonotype originates from a male donor with ankylosing spondylitis. The genes are TRBV20-1 and TRBJ1-1, with 7 bases identical to TRBD1. Sequenced input: blood, either unsorted or a sorted T cell fraction (not recorded which). In nucleotides, the CDR3 is TGCAGTGCCTTCCACGGGACAGCCAACACTGAAGCTTTCTTT. Its translation: CSAFHGTANTEAFF.